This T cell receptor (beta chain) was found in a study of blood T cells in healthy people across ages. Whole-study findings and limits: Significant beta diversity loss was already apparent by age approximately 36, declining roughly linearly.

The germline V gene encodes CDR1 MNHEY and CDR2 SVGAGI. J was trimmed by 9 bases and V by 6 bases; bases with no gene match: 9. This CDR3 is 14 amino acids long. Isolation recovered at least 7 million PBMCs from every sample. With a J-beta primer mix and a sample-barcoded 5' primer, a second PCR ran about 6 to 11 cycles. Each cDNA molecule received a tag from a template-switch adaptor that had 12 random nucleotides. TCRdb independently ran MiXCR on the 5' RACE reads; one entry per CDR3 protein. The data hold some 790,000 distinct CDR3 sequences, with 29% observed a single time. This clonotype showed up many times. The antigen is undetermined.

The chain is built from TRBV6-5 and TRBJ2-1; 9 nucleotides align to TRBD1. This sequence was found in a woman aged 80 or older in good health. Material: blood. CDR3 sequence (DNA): TGTGCCAGCAGCCCTTACCCGGACAGGGGTGAGCAGTTCTTC. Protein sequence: CASSPYPDRGEQFF.